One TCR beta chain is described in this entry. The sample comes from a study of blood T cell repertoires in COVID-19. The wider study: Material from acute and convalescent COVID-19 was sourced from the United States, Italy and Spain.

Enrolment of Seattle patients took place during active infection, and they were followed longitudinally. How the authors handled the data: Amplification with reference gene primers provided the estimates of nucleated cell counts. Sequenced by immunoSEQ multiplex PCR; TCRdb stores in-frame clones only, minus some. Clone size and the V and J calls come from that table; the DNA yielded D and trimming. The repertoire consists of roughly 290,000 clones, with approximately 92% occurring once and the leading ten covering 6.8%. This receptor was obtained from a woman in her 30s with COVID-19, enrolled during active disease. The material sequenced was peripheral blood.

The CDR3 here is CASSPGRGWETQYF. In DNA form, the CDR3 reads TGTGCCAGCAGCCCGGGGAGGGGTTGGGAGACCCAGTACTTC. The V gene is TRBV7-9, the J gene TRBJ2-5; 7 bases are shared with TRBD2. J lost 5 bases, V lost 5 bases, and 8 bases had no gene match. This CDR3 spans 14 amino acids. Germline V gene lookup returns CDR1 SEHNR and CDR2 FQNEAQ (reference sequence).